This record concerns one T cell receptor beta chain sequence. No antigen is known for it. One base away there is no much larger clone; base qualities are not given. These data are taken from a study of blood T cells in healthy people across ages (dated by TCRdb to between 2015 and 2016). In terms of the full investigation: In model experiments, template switching captured roughly one uniquely barcoded TCR beta cDNA molecule for every two T cells. To track age-related changes in TCR beta repertoire diversity, the study relied on deep sequencing normalized with unique cDNA molecular identifiers. The study analyzed two additional independent replicas of 1 million unique cDNA reads from the same blood draw for two donors, one aged 18 to 29 and one aged 80 or older. Donors were grouped into four age groups: young (average roughly 16 years), middle-aged (about 38), aged (over 55) and long-lived (approximately 81). To avoid experimental bias, donors of different ages were spread randomly across the sequencing lanes. Results and caveats for the whole study, not just this receptor: Observed TCR beta diversity correlated strongly with the percentage of naive T cells measured by flow cytometry. Estimates of total diversity from one million sequenced T cells were regarded as lower bounds and underestimates. Bulk unsorted PBMC profiling prevented conclusive comparison of naive and antigen-experienced compartments. Because the CMV infection status of the donors was unknown, age-related changes in expanded clonotypes may potentially have been confounded. As age increased, observed TCR beta diversity per million T cells dropped in a roughly linear way, and a significant reduction was already evident by age 40. Compared with the aged group, the long-lived group had more naive CD4+ T cells, fewer expanded clones and increased TCR diversity, suggesting age selection.

Systemically healthy Caucasian individuals from Russia, over 30 in total and aged about 6 to 90 years, were included as donors. Each donor gave around 9.9 milliliters of peripheral blood, collected into EDTA-treated Vacutainer tubes. PBMCs were isolated by Ficoll-Paque density-gradient centrifugation, with at least 6.5 million obtained per sample. Total RNA, at least 6 micrograms per sample, was extracted from PBMCs with Trizol reagent. Naive CD45RAhigh/CD27high T cell percentages were measured by flow cytometry on a PBMC aliquot from every donor. Receptors were amplified or captured by 5' RACE. The instrument was an Illumina HiSeq 2500. A second about 7 to 11 cycle PCR used a sample-barcoded 5' primer and a J-beta primer mix. A template-switch 5' adaptor carrying 12 random nucleotides introduced a unique molecular identifier onto each TCR beta cDNA molecule. Each sample yielded at least 2.5 million CDR3-containing paired-end reads. First-strand cDNA synthesis was performed from all RNA using the Mint cDNA synthesis kit, with priming by a TRBC-specific oligonucleotide. All cDNA was treated with uracil-DNA glycosylase and then went through a first 18-cycle PCR with the universal primers M1SS and BC2_uni_R. Processing in the source paper ran as follows. For normalization, 1 million high-quality reads were randomly selected from each sample, with every read carrying a distinct molecular identifier. Instead of being binned into consensus sequences, reads with shared molecular identifiers were discarded. MiTCR, run with a Q25 quality threshold and the strictest error-elimination algorithm, handled CDR3 identification, clonotype clustering and error correction. Lower-bound total TCR beta diversity was estimated with a nonparametric unseen species model using Euler transformation. TCRdb trimmed public reads at Q25 via fastp, called clones via MiXCR and kept in-frame beta chains. All rows with the same CDR3 protein become a single entry with the most common DNA and genes. The V and J calls reflect TCRdb's pipeline rather than the authors' work. The sample table lists some 1.6 million distinct CDR3 sequences, about 32% of them with a count of one. The top ten constitute around 11% of the sample.

The CDR3 sequence holds 17 residues, the cysteine and phenylalanine included. Of the read, only the CDR3 DNA is kept; its 51 bases are in frame from base 1. From the germline V gene, CDR1 is SGHVS and CDR2 is FNYEAQ. V is cut back by 7 bases and J by 1 base, with 12 bases in the junction unmatched. Specimen: blood. Recombination joined TRBV7-6 with TRBJ2-3; TRBD2 aligns with 9 central bases. This sequence originates from a woman in her 30s in good health. The nucleotide sequence reads as follows: TGTGCCAGCACCGAAACCGTAGCGGGAGAGGGCACAGATACGCAGTATTTT. Its protein is CASTETVAGEGTDTQYF.